These 30 T cell receptor beta chains share one sample of origin, sequenced in a study of cytomegalovirus exposure and HLA in healthy donors. The PCR employed 60 Vbeta primers together with 13 Jbeta primers. Some clones are missing from TCRdb's copy, which holds only in-frame ones; the method was immunoSEQ multiplex PCR. The sample holds a few hundred thousand clones, nearly 95% seen once. Sequenced: PBMCs. The receptors stem from a girl aged 2-10 years in good health and CMV-seronegative.

This clone appeared a single time. The CDR3 region has the DNA TGTGCCAGCAGCCTGAACCCAGGGACAGGGACTTATGAGCAGTTCTTC. This translates into CASSLNPGTGTYEQFF. The V and J genes are TRBV7-6 and TRBJ2-1; 9 nucleotides line up with TRBD1. Germline CDR1 is SGHVS and CDR2 is FNYEAQ. The CDR3 length is 16 residues. J lost 8 bases, V lost 5 bases, and 13 bases had no gene match.

This chain connects TRBV5-1 to TRBJ2-7; 11 bases map to TRBD2. After removal of 0 bases from V and 3 bases from J, the junction contained 5 bases not matched to a gene. The germline V gene encodes CDR1 SGHRS and CDR2 YFSETQ. There are 16 residues in the CDR3. As DNA, the CDR3 is TGCGCCAGCAGCTTGGGGTGGGGACTAGCGGTCTACGAGCAGTACTTC. Translated, it gives CASSLGWGLAVYEQYF.

The rearrangement uses TRBV1 and TRBJ2-7; TRBD2, as called in the table, went unchecked against the DNA. TRBV1 is a pseudogene. The CDR3 extends over 18 amino acids. This CDR3 is CTSSQVPGRSGGRDEQYF. CDR3 DNA: TGCACCAGCAGCCAGGTACCCGGGCGGAGCGGGGGGCGGGACGAGCAGTACTTC.

V usage is TRBV2 and J usage is TRBJ2-5; D might be TRBD1 (6 bases). Per the germline V gene, CDR1 is SNHLY and CDR2 is FYNNEI. The V end was cut by 1 base, the J end by 2 bases, with 11 bases between. The CDR3 totals 15 residues. The CDR3 loop reads CASSEGGHPQETQYF. The CDR3 bases are TGTGCCAGCAGTGAAGGGGGGCACCCTCAAGAGACCCAGTACTTC. The full variable domain, with the rest looked up from reference TRBV2 and TRBJ2-5, is EPEVTQTPSHQVTQMGQEVILRCVPISNHLYFYWYRQILGQKVEFLVSFYNNEISEKSEIFDDQFSVERPDGSNFTLKIRSTKLEDSAMYFCASSEGGHPQETQYFGPGTRLLVL.

In this sample, this clone turned up a few times. The V gene is TRBV5-6, the J gene TRBJ1-2, with TRBD1 as a possible D gene (6 bases). V was pared by 7 bases and J by 3 bases, with 16 bases between. Germline CDR1 is SGHDT and CDR2 is YYEEEE. The CDR3 totals 14 residues. CDR3 nucleotide sequence: TGTGCCAGCCGATTGGGTCAGGGGCACTATGGCTACACCTTC. Translated, it gives CASRLGQGHYGYTF. The whole variable domain, filled in from reference TRBV5-6 and TRBJ1-2, reads DAGVTQSPTHLIKTRGQQVTLRCSPKSGHDTVSWYQQALGQGPQFIFQYYEEEERQRGNFPDRFSGHQFPNYSSELNVNALLLGDSALYLCASRLGQGHYGYTFGSGTRLTVV.

The chain carries TRBV6-1 and TRBJ2-7; 7 positions match TRBD1. Trimming removed 9 bases from V and 3 bases from J; junction bases left unmatched: 2. The germline CDR1 and CDR2 sequences are MNHNS and SASEGT. CDR3 length: 11 residues. The CDR3 DNA reads as TGTGCCAGTTGGGACAGCTACGAGCAGTACTTC. It encodes CASWDSYEQYF.

The V and J genes are TRBV5-4 and TRBJ2-5; tentative D call: TRBD1 (6 bases). This CDR3 contains 15 residues. Looked up from germline, CDR1 is SGHNT and CDR2 is YYREEE (reference sequence). Trimming pared 2 bases from V and 4 bases from J, leaving 15 bases between. CDR3 residues: CASSFPWQGRETQYF. The CDR3 coding sequence is TGTGCCAGCAGCTTCCCATGGCAGGGGCGAGAGACCCAGTACTTC.

The chain couples TRBV19 to TRBJ1-5; the D gene is possibly TRBD1 (6 bases). The CDR3 extends over 14 amino acids. Germline CDR1 LNHDA, CDR2 SQIVND (reference sequence). V lost 5 bases, J lost 1 base, and 9 bases lay in between. The CDR3 reads CASSSQGSNQPQHF. DNA of the CDR3: TGTGCCAGTAGTTCACAGGGAAGCAATCAGCCCCAGCATTTT.

This sequence joins TRBV6-1 and TRBJ2-3; TRBD2 matches at 9 bases. The trim removed 1 base at V and 5 bases at J, leaving 10 bases unmatched. The CDR3 is 17 residues long. The germline V gene encodes CDR1 MNHNS and CDR2 SASEGT. The CDR3 DNA is TGTGCCAGCAGTGAAGGAGAGTCGGGACTAGCAAGAGATACGCAGTATTTT. Protein sequence: CASSEGESGLARDTQYF.

The chain links TRBV15 to TRBJ2-3; 9 bases align to TRBD2. Looked up from germline, CDR1 is LNHNV and CDR2 is YYDKDF (reference sequence). This CDR3 spans 15 amino acids. Trimming cost V 1 base and J 4 bases; bases outside gene matches: 3. The CDR3 DNA sequence: TGTGCCACCAGCAGAGCGCGGGGGGGCCCAGATACGCAGTATTTT. As protein: CATSRARGGPDTQYF.

The gene calls are TRBV4-1 and TRBJ1-2; 9 bases are shared with TRBD1. V dropped 0 bases and J dropped 4; count of bases not matched to a gene: 3. Germline V gene sequence: CDR1 MGHRA, CDR2 YSYEKL. The CDR3 loop spans 15 amino acids. In DNA form, the CDR3 reads TGCGCCAGCAGCCAAGACAGACAGGGGGGCTATGGCTACACCTTC. Amino acids: CASSQDRQGGYGYTF.

The chain has TRBV9 and TRBJ2-3; weak D call: TRBD1 (5 bases). There are 13 residues in the CDR3. CDR1 is SGDLS and CDR2 is YYNGEE in the germline V gene. V lost 3 bases and J lost 0, with 5 bases in between. The CDR3: CASSEGSTDTQYF. The CDR3 region has the DNA TGTGCCAGCAGCGAGGGGAGCACAGATACGCAGTATTTT.

V usage is TRBV6-4 and J usage is TRBJ2-1; TRBD2 matches 9 bases. The V and J ends lost 3 bases and 6 bases, in that order; junction bases with no gene match: 9. CDR3 length: 16 amino acids. Germline V gene lookup returns CDR1 MRHNA and CDR2 SNTAGT. The CDR3 coding sequence is TGTGCCAGCAGTGAGTATGAACTAGCGGGTCCCAATGAGCAGTTCTTC. It specifies CASSEYELAGPNEQFF.

The chain carries TRBV10-2 and TRBJ1-2, with 10 bases fitting TRBD1. CDR1 is WSHSY, CDR2 SAAADI, per germline. This CDR3 region has 16 residues. V gave up 2 bases and J gave up 2 bases; unmatched junction bases: 5. The CDR3: CASSESWTGGNYGYTF. In DNA form, the CDR3 reads TGCGCCAGCAGTGAGAGTTGGACAGGGGGGAACTATGGCTACACCTTC.

The rearrangement joins TRBV30 to TRBJ2-3, with TRBD2 matching 16 bases. This CDR3 comprises 17 residues. From germline, CDR1 is GTSNPN and CDR2 SVGIG (reference sequence). V gave up 0 bases and J gave up 5 bases; unmatched junction bases: 5. CDR3 sequence (DNA): TGTGCCTGGAGTGTAGGGACTAGCGGGAGGGTTGGAGATACGCAGTATTTT. Translating gives CAWSVGTSGRVGDTQYF.

The chain is built from TRBV10-1 and TRBJ2-1, with D uncertain. V lost 3 bases, J lost 12 bases, and 15 bases lay in between. This CDR3 spans 13 amino acids. The germline V gene encodes CDR1 WNHNN and CDR2 SYGVQD (reference sequence). The CDR3 reads CASSEGGKPRQFF. CDR3 nucleotides: TGCGCCAGCAGTGAAGGCGGTAAACCTCGGCAGTTCTTC.

The V and J genes are TRBV5-1 and TRBJ1-1, with a tentative D call TRBD1 (5 bases). CDR3 length: 13 residues. The germline V gene has CDR1 SGHRS and CDR2 YFSETQ. Trimming cost V 4 bases and J 3 bases, with 10 bases left between them. The CDR3 region has the DNA TGCGCCAGCAGCCCCTGGGGGGACACTGAAGCTTTCTTT. Amino acids: CASSPWGDTEAFF.

The V gene is TRBV11-2, the J gene TRBJ2-3, with 7 nucleotides matching TRBD2. CDR3 length equals 15 residues. J gave up 0 bases and V 3 bases, and 3 bases lay outside the gene matches. Germline V gene sequence: CDR1 SGHAT, CDR2 FQNNGV. The CDR3 loop is CASSFSGSSTDTQYF. CDR3 nucleotide sequence: TGTGCCAGCAGCTTTAGCGGGTCTAGCACAGATACGCAGTATTTT. Full variable domain (outside the CDR3, taken from reference TRBV11-2 and TRBJ2-3): EAGVAQSPRYKIIEKRQSVAFWCNPISGHATLYWYQQILGQGPKLLIQFQNNGVVDDSQLPKDRFSAERLKGVDSTLKIQPAKLEDSAVYLCASSFSGSSTDTQYFGPGTRLTVL.

This clone has a handful of counts. The chain uses TRBV2 and TRBJ2-7; D is possibly TRBD2 (5 bases). Germline V gene lookup returns CDR1 SNHLY and CDR2 FYNNEI. Trimming shortened V by 6 bases and J by 6 bases, and 21 bases separated the two germline ends. This CDR3 region has 15 residues. The CDR3, as DNA: TGTGCCAGCAGCCCCCCGTTTGCGGGCGTCGTCGAGCAGTACTTC. Translation gives CASSPPFAGVVEQYF.

This CDR3 reads CASSVARSGSGTGELFF. DNA for the CDR3: TGTGCCAGCAGCGTAGCTCGAAGCGGGAGTGGCACCGGGGAGCTGTTTTTT. The V call is TRBV9, the J call TRBJ2-2, with 8 bases identical to TRBD2. This CDR3 region has 17 residues. Trimming cost V 0 bases and J 4 bases; bases outside gene matches: 8. Germline CDR1 is SGDLS and CDR2 is YYNGEE.

This clone occurred a few times. The V gene is TRBV30, the J gene TRBJ2-2; 8 nucleotides agree with TRBD1. With V trimmed by 3 bases and J by 5 bases, 8 bases remained unmatched. This CDR3 is 15 amino acids long. Germline V gene lookup returns CDR1 GTSNPN and CDR2 SVGIG (reference sequence). CDR3 loop: CAWSRTGIMTGELFF. CDR3 nucleotide sequence: TGTGCCTGGAGCCGGACAGGGATTATGACCGGGGAGCTGTTTTTT.

This chain connects TRBV7-8 to TRBJ2-2; TRBD2 aligns across 7 bases. This CDR3 region has 18 residues. The germline V gene encodes CDR1 SGHVS and CDR2 FQNEAQ. The trim removed 5 bases at V and 2 bases at J, leaving 14 bases unmatched. The CDR3 DNA reads as TGTGCCAGCAGCCCCCAAGCCAGGCTAGCGGCCAACACCGGGGAGCTGTTTTTT. Its translation is CASSPQARLAANTGELFF.

V is TRBV4-2 and J is TRBJ2-5; D not certain. The V gene's germline CDR1 is LGHNA and CDR2 YNFKEQ. The V end was cut by 3 bases, the J end by 4 bases, with 18 bases between. This CDR3 is built from 16 residues. CDR3 protein: CASSQVSPGVRETQYF. The CDR3 nucleotides read TGTGCCAGCAGCCAGGTCAGCCCGGGTGTGAGAGAGACCCAGTACTTC.

CDR3 nucleotide sequence: TGTGCCAGCAGTTGGACAGGGGGCTTCGAAAGAGAAAAACTGTTTTTT. This codes for CASSWTGGFEREKLFF. This chain links TRBV6-5 with TRBJ1-4; 11 bases line up with TRBD1. Germline CDR1 MNHEY, CDR2 SVGAGI. V lost 4 bases and J lost 8; bases outside the gene matches: 9. The CDR3 spans 16 residues.

V and J are TRBV5-1 and TRBJ2-5; 8 positions match TRBD2. The CDR3 is made up of 14 amino acids. Germline CDR1 reads SGHRS; CDR2 reads YFSETQ. Trimming at V came to 7 bases and at J to 0 bases, leaving 5 bases not matched to a gene. The CDR3 sequence is CASRGGGYQETQYF. The CDR3 DNA reads TGCGCCAGCCGGGGCGGGGGGTACCAAGAGACCCAGTACTTC.

V is TRBV6-1 and J is TRBJ2-7; D is perhaps TRBD1 (5 bases). The CDR3 loop spans 14 amino acids. V was clipped by 0 bases and J by 3 bases, with 9 bases between them. Germline CDR1 reads MNHNS; CDR2 reads SASEGT. The CDR3 nucleotides read TGTGCCAGCAGTGAAGCGCCAGGGATCTACGAGCAGTACTTC. The encoded protein is CASSEAPGIYEQYF.

The chain combines TRBV29-1 with TRBJ1-1, with D unclear. Germline lookup yields CDR1 SQVTM and CDR2 ANQGSEA. The CDR3 totals 12 residues. The ends were cut back, 5 bases at V and 1 base at J, with 8 bases in the middle. The CDR3 coding sequence is TGCAGCGTTTTTGCAGGGAACACTGAAGCTTTCTTT. Its protein product is CSVFAGNTEAFF.

This chain links TRBV25-1 with TRBJ2-1; 9 nucleotides agree with TRBD2. The CDR3 is made up of 16 amino acids. Germline V gene data show CDR1 as MGHDK and CDR2 as SYGVNS. Trimming cost V 8 bases and J 9 bases; bases outside gene matches: 17. CDR3 sequence reads: CASPCLAGAGIGEQFF. In DNA form, the CDR3 reads TGTGCCAGCCCCTGTTTAGCGGGAGCAGGTATTGGTGAGCAGTTCTTC.

The V call is TRBV14, the J call TRBJ1-1; no clear D gene. Trimming took 5 bases from V and 0 from J, leaving 13 bases between them. CDR1 and CDR2 from the germline V gene are SGHDN and FVKESK. CDR3 size: 15 residues. The CDR3 nucleotides read TGTGCCAGCAGCAAAGGAGGCGGTTTGAACACTGAAGCTTTCTTT. Translated, it gives CASSKGGGLNTEAFF.

This clone appeared a single time. The V call is TRBV5-1, the J call TRBJ1-2; 10 bases align to TRBD1. V trimming: 5 bases; J trimming: 3 bases; junction bases outside the gene matches: 7. The CDR3 is 15 amino acids. CDR1 and CDR2 (germline): SGHRS, YFSETQ. CDR3 loop: CASSSGTGDDYGYTF. In DNA form, the CDR3 reads TGCGCCAGCAGTTCCGGGACAGGGGACGACTATGGCTACACCTTC.